Listed below are T cell receptor beta chains from one sample, sequenced in a study of T-cell reconstitution after alpha-beta-depleted transplantation in children. Via MiXCR, TCRdb re-called the PCR reads, giving one row per CDR3 protein. The table records about 92,000 distinct CDR3 sequences, about 12% of them present only once. Specimen: PBMCs from the stem cell graft donor, collected from the stem cell graft. The receptors derive from a human donor who donated a stem cell graft to a child with inherited bone marrow failure. Each CDR3 is given with its conserved first and last residue. Fields, in order: clone size, V gene, J gene, D gene, CDR3 DNA, CDR3 protein. D genes are given only for firm matches. Not all rows give a size; the values are once, few, many and, for expanded clones, a class.

>many|TRBV5-1|TRBJ2-7|TRBD2
TGCGCCAGCAGCCAAACTAGCGGGAGCACTTACGAGCAGTACTTC
CASSQTSGSTYEQYF
>many|TRBV4-1|TRBJ1-1|-
TGCGCCAGCAGCCAAACCCCAGGGCAGAACACTGAAGCTTTCTTT
CASSQTPGQNTEAFF
>many|TRBV4-3|TRBJ1-6|-
TGCGCCAGCAGTGTGGAGGGGAGCTCCTATAATTCACCCCTCCACTTT
CASSVEGSSYNSPLHF
>many|TRBV7-3|TRBJ2-2|-
TGTGCCAGCAGCTTAATGGGGGACACCGGGGAGCTGTTTTTT
CASSLMGDTGELFF
>many|TRBV6-1|TRBJ1-1|TRBD1
TGTGCCAGCAGGAGGGGGCACGTGAACACTGAAGCTTTCTTT
CASRRGHVNTEAFF
>many|TRBV5-1|TRBJ1-1|-
TGCGCCAGCAGCTGGGCAGGGCTGAACACTGAAGCTTTCTTT
CASSWAGLNTEAFF
>-|TRBV5-1|TRBJ2-7|TRBD1
TGCGCCAGCAGCCTCCAGGGCTCAGGGGGTGGCTACGAGCAGTACTTC
CASSLQGSGGGYEQYF
>-|TRBV5-1|TRBJ2-3|-
TGCGCCAGCACTGACAAAATGACAGATACGCAGTATTTT
CASTDKMTDTQYF
>many|TRBV7-2|TRBJ1-4|TRBD1
TGTGCCAGCAGCTCGGGACAGTATAATGAAAAACTGTTTTTT
CASSSGQYNEKLFF
>many|TRBV29-1|TRBJ2-1|TRBD2
TGCAGCGTTGCGGGGGAGCTAGCGGGAGGGCTAAAGCAGTTCTTC
CSVAGELAGGLKQFF
>many|TRBV11-2|TRBJ2-7|-
TGTGCCAGCAGCCCCGGAACCTACGAGCAGTACTTC
CASSPGTYEQYF
>many|TRBV5-5|TRBJ1-3|-
TGTGCCAGCAGCTTTGCCAGGAGCTCTGGAAACACCATATATTTT
CASSFARSSGNTIYF
>many|TRBV6-1|TRBJ1-2|-
TGTGCCAGCAGTGAAGCGAAGGCAGCCTATGGCTACACCTTC
CASSEAKAAYGYTF
>few|TRBV24-1|TRBJ2-2|TRBD2
TGTGCCACCAGTGATCCCCGGACTAGCCGGGCCGGGGAGCTGTTTTTT
CATSDPRTSRAGELFF
>many|TRBV6-5|TRBJ2-1|TRBD2
TGTGCCAGCAGGAGACTAGCGGGGGCCTACAATGAGCAGTTCTTC
CASRRLAGAYNEQFF
>many|TRBV5-1|TRBJ1-2|TRBD1
TGCGCCAGCAGAGAGGGGACAGGCTATGGCTACACCTTC
CASREGTGYGYTF
>many|TRBV7-2|TRBJ1-6|TRBD1
TGTGCCAGCAGCTTCGGACAGGGGAGGGAGTCACCCCTCCACTTT
CASSFGQGRESPLHF
>few|TRBV18|TRBJ2-3|TRBD2
TGTGCCAGCTTCTCCCGGGGGGGCCAAGATACGCAGTATTTT
CASFSRGGQDTQYF
>-|TRBV29-1|TRBJ2-1|TRBD2
TGCAGCGTCGCCGCCCGAGCGGGGGGTATGTATGAGCAGTTCTTC
CSVAARAGGMYEQFF
>many|TRBV28|TRBJ1-1|TRBD1
TGTGCCGGAGGGACAGGGGGCGCGGGTACTGAAGCTTTCTTT
CAGGTGGAGTEAFF
>-|TRBV5-5|TRBJ1-5|TRBD1
TGTGCCAGCAGACCGGGACAGGGGGCTTATCAGCCCCAGCATTTT
CASRPGQGAYQPQHF
>many|TRBV20-1|TRBJ2-5|-
TGCAGCCAACCCTCACAGGACCGAGAGACCCAGTACTTC
CSQPSQDRETQYF
>-|TRBV20-1|TRBJ1-4|-
TGCAGTGCTAGTCAGTTCGGAAATGAAAAACTGTTTTTT
CSASQFGNEKLFF
>many|TRBV6-6|TRBJ1-1|-
TGTGCCACCGATGGCCCGGGGGCCACTGAAGCTTTCTTT
CATDGPGATEAFF
>many|TRBV27|TRBJ2-3|-
TGTGCCAGCAGTTCCCGAGACCCCTGGGTAGATACGCAGTATTTT
CASSSRDPWVDTQYF
>many|TRBV5-6|TRBJ2-7|-
TGTGCCAGCAGCTTGGTGGGGGCTAACTACGAGCAGTACTTC
CASSLVGANYEQYF